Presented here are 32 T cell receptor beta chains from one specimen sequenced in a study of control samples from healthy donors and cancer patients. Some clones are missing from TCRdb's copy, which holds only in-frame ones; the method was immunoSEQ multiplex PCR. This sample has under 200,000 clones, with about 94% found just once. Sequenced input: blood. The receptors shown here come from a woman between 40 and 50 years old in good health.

CDR3 amino acids: CASSQDPKSYRDGNSPLHF. CDR3 nucleotides: TGCGCCAGCAGCCAAGATCCGAAGTCCTACAGGGATGGTAATTCACCCCTCCACTTT. This chain connects TRBV4-3 to TRBJ1-6, with a weak D call TRBD1 (6 bases). Per the germline V gene, CDR1 is LGHNA and CDR2 is YSLEER. Deletions cut 0 bases from V and 6 bases from J, with 21 bases between. This CDR3 has 19 residues.

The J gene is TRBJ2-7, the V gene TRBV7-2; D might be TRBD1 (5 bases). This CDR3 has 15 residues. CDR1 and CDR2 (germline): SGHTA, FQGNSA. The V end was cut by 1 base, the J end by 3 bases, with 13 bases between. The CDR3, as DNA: TGTGCCAGCAGCTTAGTAACACAAGGGGACTACGAGCAGTACTTC. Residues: CASSLVTQGDYEQYF.

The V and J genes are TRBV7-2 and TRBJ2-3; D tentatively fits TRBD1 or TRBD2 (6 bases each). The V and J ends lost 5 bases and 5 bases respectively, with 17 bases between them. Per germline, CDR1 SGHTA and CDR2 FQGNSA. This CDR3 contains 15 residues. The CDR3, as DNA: TGTGCCAGCAGCCCGAAGGGGGGCAGTCAAGATACGCAGTATTTT. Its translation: CASSPKGGSQDTQYF.

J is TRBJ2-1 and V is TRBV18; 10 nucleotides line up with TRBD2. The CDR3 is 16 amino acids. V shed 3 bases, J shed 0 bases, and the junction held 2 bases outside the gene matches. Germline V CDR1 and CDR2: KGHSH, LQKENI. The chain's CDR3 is CASSPASGSSYNEQFF. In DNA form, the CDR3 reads TGTGCCAGCTCACCGGCTAGCGGGAGCTCCTACAATGAGCAGTTCTTC.

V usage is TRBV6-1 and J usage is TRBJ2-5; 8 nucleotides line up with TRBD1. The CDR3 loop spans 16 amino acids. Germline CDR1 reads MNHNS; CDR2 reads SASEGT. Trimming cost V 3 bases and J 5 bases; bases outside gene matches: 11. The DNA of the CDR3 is TGTGCCAGCAGTGAGTGGGGACAGGCTCTGTGGGAGACCCAGTACTTC. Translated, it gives CASSEWGQALWETQYF.

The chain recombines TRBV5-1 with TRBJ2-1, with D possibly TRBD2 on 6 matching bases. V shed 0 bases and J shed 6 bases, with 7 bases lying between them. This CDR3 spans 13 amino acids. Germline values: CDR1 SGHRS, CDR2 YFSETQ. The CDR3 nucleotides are TGCGCCAGCAGCTTGGCCGGGAGCAATGAGCAGTTCTTC. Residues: CASSLAGSNEQFF. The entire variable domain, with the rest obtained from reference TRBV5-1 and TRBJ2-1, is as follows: KAGVTQTPRYLIKTRGQQVTLSCSPISGHRSVSWYQQTPGQGLQFLFEYFSETQRNKGNFPGRFSGRQFSNSRSEMNVSTLELGDSALYLCASSLAGSNEQFFGPGTRLTVL.

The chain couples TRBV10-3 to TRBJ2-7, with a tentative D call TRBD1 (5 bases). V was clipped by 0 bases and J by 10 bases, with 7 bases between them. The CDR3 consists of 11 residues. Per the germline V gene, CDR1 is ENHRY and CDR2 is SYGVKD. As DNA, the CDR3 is TGTGCCATCAGTGAGTCCCGGACACAGTACTTC. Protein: CAISESRTQYF.

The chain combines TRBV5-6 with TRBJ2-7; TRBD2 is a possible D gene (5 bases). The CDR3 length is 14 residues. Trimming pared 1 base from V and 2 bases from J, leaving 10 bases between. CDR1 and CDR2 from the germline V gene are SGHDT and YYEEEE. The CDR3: CASSLSRDTYEQYF. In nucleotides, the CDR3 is TGTGCCAGCAGCTTGTCCCGGGATACCTACGAGCAGTACTTC.

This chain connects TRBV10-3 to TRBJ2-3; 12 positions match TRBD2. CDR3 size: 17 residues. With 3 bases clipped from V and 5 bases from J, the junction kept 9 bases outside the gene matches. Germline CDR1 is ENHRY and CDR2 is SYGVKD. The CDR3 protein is CAISDQTSGGLGDTQYF. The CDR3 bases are TGTGCCATCAGTGACCAGACTAGCGGGGGTTTGGGAGATACGCAGTATTTT.

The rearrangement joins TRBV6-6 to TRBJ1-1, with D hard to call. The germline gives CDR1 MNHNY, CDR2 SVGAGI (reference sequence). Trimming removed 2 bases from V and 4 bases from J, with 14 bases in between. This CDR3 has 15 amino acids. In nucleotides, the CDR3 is TGTGCCAGCAGTTACGGGCTGGGAGTGATCACTGAAGCTTTCTTT. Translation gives CASSYGLGVITEAFF.

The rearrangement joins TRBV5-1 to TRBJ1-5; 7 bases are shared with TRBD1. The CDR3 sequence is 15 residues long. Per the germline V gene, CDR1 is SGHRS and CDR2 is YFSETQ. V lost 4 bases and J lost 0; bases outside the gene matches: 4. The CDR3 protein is CASSADRSSNQPQHF. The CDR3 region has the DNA TGCGCCAGCAGCGCGGACAGGAGTAGCAATCAGCCCCAGCATTTT.

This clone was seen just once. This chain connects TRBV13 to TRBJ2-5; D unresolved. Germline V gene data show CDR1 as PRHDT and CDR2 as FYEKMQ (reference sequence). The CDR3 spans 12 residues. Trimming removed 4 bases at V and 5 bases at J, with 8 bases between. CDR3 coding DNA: TGTGCCAGCAGCTCCGGGTGGGAGACCCAGTACTTC. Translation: CASSSGWETQYF.

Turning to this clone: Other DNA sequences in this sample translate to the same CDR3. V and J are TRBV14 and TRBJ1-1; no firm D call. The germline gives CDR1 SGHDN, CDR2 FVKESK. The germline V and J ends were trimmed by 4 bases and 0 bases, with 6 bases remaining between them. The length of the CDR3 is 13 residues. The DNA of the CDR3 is TGTGCCAGCAGCCCTATCCTGAACACTGAAGCTTTCTTT. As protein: CASSPILNTEAFF.

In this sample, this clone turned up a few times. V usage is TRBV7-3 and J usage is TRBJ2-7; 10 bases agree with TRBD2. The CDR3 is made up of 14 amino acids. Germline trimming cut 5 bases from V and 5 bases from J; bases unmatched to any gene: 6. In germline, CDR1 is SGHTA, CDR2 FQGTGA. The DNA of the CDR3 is TGTGCCAGCAGCCCAAGCGGGGGGGCGAACGAGCAGTACTTC. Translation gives CASSPSGGANEQYF.

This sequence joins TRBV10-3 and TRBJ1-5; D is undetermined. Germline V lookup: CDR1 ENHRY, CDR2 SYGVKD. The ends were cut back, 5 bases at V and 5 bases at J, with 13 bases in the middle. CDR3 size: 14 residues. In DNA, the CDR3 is TGTGCCATCAGTTTAGACGCTTCGGATCAGCCCCAGCATTTT. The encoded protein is CAISLDASDQPQHF.

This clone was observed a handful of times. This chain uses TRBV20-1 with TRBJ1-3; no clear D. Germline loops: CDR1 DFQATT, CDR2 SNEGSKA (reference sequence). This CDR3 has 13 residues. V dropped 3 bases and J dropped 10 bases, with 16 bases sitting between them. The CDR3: CSASLIALGTIYF. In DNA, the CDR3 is TGCAGTGCTAGTCTAATCGCCCTGGGTACCATATATTTT.

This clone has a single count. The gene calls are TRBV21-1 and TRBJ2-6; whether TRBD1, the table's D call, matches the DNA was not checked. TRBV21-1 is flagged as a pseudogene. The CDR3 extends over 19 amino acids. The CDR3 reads CASSRKGQAMWSGANVLTF. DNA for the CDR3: TGTGCCAGCAGCCGAAAGGGGCAGGCTATGTGGTCTGGGGCCAACGTCCTGACTTTC.

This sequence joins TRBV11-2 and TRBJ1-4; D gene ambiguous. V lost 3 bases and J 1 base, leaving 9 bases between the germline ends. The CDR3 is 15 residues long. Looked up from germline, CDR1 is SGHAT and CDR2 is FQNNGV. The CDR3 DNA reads TGTGCCAGCAGCTTCCAAGTGGGAACTAATGAAAAACTGTTTTTT. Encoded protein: CASSFQVGTNEKLFF.

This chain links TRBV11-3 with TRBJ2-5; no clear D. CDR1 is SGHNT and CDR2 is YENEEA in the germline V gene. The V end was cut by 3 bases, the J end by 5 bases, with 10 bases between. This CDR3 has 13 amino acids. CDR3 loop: CASSFRVRETQYF. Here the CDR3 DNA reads TGTGCCAGCAGCTTCCGCGTTCGGGAGACCCAGTACTTC.

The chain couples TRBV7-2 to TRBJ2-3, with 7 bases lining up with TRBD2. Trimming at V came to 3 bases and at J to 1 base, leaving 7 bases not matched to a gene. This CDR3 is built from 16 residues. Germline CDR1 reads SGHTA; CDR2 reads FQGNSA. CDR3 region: CASSFFAGAGTDTQYF. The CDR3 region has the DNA TGTGCCAGCAGCTTTTTTGCGGGAGCGGGCACAGATACGCAGTATTTT.

For the CDR3, the DNA is TGTGCCAGCAGCTTAGTGTCCCAGGGGGGGACCTACGAGCAGTACTTC. Translating it yields CASSLVSQGGTYEQYF. V gene TRBV7-2 combines with J gene TRBJ2-7, with D possibly called TRBD1 or TRBD2 (7 bases each). This CDR3 contains 16 residues. The V gene lost 1 base and the J gene lost 2 bases, with 15 bases spanning the gap. Per the germline V gene, CDR1 is SGHTA and CDR2 is FQGNSA.

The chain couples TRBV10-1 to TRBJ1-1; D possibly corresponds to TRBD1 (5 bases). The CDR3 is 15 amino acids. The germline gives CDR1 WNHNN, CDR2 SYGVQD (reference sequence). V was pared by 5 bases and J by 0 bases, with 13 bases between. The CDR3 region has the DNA TGCGCCAGCAGTAATATTAGGGGCATGAACACTGAAGCTTTCTTT. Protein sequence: CASSNIRGMNTEAFF.

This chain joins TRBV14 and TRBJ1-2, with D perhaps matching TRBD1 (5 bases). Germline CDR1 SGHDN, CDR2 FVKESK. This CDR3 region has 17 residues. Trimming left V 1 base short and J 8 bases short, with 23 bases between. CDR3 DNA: TGTGCCAGCAGCCAAGCCCCCAAAGGGGAACTCGATTACGGCTACACCTTC. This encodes CASSQAPKGELDYGYTF. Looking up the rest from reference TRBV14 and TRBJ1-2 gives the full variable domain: EAGVTQFPSHSVIEKGQTVTLRCDPISGHDNLYWYRRVMGKEIKFLLHFVKESKQDESGMPNNRFLAERTGGTYSTLKVQPAELEDSGVYFCASSQAPKGELDYGYTFGSGTRLTVV.

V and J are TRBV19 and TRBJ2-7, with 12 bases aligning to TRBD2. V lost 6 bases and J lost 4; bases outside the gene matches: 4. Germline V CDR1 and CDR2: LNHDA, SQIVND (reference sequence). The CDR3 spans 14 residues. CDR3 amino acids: CASSRTSGAYEQYF. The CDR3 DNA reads TGTGCCAGTAGCAGGACTAGCGGGGCATACGAGCAGTACTTC.

Here the CDR3 reads CASSHTGEDIQYF. The CDR3 DNA reads as TGCGCCAGCAGCCATACAGGGGAAGACATTCAGTACTTC. The chain joins TRBV4-1 to TRBJ2-4; 7 positions agree with TRBD1. The trim removed 3 bases at V and 8 bases at J, leaving 4 bases unmatched. Germline V gene data show CDR1 as MGHRA and CDR2 as YSYEKL. The CDR3 totals 13 residues.

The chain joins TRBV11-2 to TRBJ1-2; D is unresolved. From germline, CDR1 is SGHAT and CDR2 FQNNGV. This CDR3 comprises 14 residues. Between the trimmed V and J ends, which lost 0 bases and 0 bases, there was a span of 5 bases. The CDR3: CASSLDPSNYGYTF. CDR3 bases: TGTGCCAGCAGCTTAGATCCCTCTAACTATGGCTACACCTTC.

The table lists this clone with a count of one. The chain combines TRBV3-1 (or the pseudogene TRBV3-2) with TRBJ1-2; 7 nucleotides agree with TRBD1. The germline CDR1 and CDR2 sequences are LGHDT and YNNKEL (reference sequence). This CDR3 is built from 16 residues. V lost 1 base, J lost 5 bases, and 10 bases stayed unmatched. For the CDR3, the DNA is TGTGCCAGCAGCCAAGGGACTCCGGGACAGACGTATGGCTACACCTTC. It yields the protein CASSQGTPGQTYGYTF.

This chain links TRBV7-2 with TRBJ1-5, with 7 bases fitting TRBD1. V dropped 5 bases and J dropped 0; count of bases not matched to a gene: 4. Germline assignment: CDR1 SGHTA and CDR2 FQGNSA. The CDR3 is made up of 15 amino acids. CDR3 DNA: TGTGCCAGCAGCCTAACAGGGGATAGCAATCAGCCCCAGCATTTT. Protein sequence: CASSLTGDSNQPQHF. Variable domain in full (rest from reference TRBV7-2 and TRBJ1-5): GAGVSQSPSNKVTEKGKDVELRCDPISGHTALYWYRQSLGQGLEFLIYFQGNSAPDKSGLPSDRFSAERTGGSVSTLTIQRTQQEDSAVYLCASSLTGDSNQPQHFGDGTRLSIL.

CDR3 DNA sequence: TGTGCCAGCAGTTACGGAGGACCTAATGAAAAACTGTTTTTT. This encodes CASSYGGPNEKLFF. V usage is TRBV6-2 or TRBV6-3 and J usage is TRBJ1-4; D remains unclear. Germline V CDR1 and CDR2: MNHEY, SVGEGT. The CDR3 length is 14 residues. Trimming took 2 bases from V and 3 from J, leaving 7 bases between them.

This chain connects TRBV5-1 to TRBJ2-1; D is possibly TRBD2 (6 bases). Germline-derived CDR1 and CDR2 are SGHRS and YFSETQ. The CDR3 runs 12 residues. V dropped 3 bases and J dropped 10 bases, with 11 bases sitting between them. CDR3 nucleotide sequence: TGCGCCAGCAGCTCGGGACTCCAAGAGCAGTTCTTC. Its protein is CASSSGLQEQFF.

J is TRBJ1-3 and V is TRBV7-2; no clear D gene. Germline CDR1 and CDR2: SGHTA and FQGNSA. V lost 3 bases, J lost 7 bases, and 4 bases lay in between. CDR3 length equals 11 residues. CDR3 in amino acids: CASSFGNTIYF. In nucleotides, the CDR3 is TGTGCCAGCAGCTTCGGGAACACCATATATTTT.

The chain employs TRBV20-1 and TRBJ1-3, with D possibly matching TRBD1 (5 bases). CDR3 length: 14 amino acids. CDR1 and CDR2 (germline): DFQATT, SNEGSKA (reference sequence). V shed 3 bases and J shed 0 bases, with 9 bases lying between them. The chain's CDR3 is CSASDSVSGNTIYF. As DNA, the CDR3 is TGCAGTGCTAGTGACAGCGTCTCTGGAAACACCATATATTTT.